There are a few counts of the clone carrying this T cell receptor (beta chain). As yet, its antigen is unknown. This record belongs to a study of response to subunit inactivated influenza vaccine. Using its own MiXCR run on the RT-PCR reads, TCRdb lists one record per CDR3 protein. The top ten hold 9.5% to 13% of the sample, which has more than 700,000 distinct CDR3 sequences, approximately 21% seen once. Study-wide results and limits: Few additional T cells are recruited per seasonal influenza vaccination, authors suggested.

The sequence was collected from a man in his fifties or sixties who received an inactivated influenza vaccine. This specimen consisted of PBMCs from blood, obtained about 5 days after vaccination.

The CDR3 DNA follows: TGCACCAGCAGCGCTCCCGGGTCGGGGAACATTCAGTACTTC. Its protein is CTSSAPGSGNIQYF. This chain joins TRBV1 and TRBJ2-4; the D call TRBD1 from the table was never checked on the DNA. TRBV1 is designated a pseudogene. The CDR3 totals 14 residues.